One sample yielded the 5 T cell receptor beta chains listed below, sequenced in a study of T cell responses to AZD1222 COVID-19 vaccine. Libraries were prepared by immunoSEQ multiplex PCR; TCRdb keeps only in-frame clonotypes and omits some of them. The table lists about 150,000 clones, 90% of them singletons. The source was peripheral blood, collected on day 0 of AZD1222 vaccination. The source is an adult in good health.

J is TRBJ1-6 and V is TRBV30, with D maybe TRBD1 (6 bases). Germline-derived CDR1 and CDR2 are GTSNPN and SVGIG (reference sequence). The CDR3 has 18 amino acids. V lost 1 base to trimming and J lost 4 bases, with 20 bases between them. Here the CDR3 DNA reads TGTGCCTGGAGTGCAAAGGTTGGGGGCATAACATATAATTCACCCCTCCACTTT. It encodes CAWSAKVGGITYNSPLHF.

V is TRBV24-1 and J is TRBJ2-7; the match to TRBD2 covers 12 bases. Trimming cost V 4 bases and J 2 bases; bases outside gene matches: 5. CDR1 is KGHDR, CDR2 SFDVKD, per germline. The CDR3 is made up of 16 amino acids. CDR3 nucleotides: TGTGCCACCAGTGAGGGGGGACTAGCGGGCACCTACGAGCAGTACTTC. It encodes CATSEGGLAGTYEQYF.

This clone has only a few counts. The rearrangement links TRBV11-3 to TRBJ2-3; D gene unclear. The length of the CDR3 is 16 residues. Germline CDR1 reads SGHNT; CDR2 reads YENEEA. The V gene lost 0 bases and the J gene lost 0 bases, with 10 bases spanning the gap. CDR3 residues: CASSLDLDLSTDTQYF. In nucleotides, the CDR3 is TGTGCCAGCAGCTTAGATCTAGACCTTAGCACAGATACGCAGTATTTT.

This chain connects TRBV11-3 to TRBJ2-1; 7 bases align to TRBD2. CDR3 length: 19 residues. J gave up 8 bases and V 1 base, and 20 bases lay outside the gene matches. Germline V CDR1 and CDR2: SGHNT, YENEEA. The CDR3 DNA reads TGTGCCAGCAGCTTAGGAGCGGTAGTGTGGGGGGAGGGCCATGATGAGCAGTTCTTC. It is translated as CASSLGAVVWGEGHDEQFF.

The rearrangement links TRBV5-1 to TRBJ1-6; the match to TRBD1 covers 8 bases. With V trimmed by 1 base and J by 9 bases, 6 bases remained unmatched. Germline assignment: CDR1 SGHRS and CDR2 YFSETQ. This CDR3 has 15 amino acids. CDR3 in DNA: TGCGCCAGCAGCTTGCAAGCAGGGGGCCGTTCACCCCTCCACTTT. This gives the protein CASSLQAGGRSPLHF.